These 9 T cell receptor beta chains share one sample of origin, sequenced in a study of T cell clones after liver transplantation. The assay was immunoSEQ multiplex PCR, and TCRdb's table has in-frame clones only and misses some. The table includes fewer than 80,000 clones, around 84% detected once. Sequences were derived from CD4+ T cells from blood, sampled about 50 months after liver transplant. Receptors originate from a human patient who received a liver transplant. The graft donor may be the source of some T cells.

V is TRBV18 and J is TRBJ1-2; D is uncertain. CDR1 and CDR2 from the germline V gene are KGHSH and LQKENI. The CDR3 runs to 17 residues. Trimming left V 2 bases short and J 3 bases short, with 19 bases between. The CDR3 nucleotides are TGTGCCAGCTCACCATTAGTGAAAGGAAATAAGGACTATGGCTACACCTTC. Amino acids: CASSPLVKGNKDYGYTF.

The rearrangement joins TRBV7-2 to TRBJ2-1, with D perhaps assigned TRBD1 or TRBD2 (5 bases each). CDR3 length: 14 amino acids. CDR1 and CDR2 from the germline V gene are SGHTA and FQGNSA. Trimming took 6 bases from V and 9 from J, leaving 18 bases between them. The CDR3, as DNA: TGTGCCAGCAGGTGGGGGACCACCGGTGGTGAGCAGTTCTTC. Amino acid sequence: CASRWGTTGGEQFF.

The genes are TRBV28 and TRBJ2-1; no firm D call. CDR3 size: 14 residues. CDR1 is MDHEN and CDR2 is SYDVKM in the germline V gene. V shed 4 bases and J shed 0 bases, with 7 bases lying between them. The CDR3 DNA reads TGTGCCAGCAGTTCCTCGGCCTCCTACAATGAGCAGTTCTTC. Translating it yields CASSSSASYNEQFF.

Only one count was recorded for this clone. The CDR3 bases are TGTGCCTGGAGAAGGGGGGGTCCCAACAATGAGCAGTTCTTC. Protein sequence: CAWRRGGPNNEQFF. The chain is built from TRBV30 and TRBJ2-1, with D perhaps matching TRBD2 (7 bases). The CDR3 runs to 14 residues. The V gene's germline CDR1 is GTSNPN and CDR2 SVGIG (reference sequence). Trimming removed 3 bases at V and 5 bases at J, with 14 bases between.

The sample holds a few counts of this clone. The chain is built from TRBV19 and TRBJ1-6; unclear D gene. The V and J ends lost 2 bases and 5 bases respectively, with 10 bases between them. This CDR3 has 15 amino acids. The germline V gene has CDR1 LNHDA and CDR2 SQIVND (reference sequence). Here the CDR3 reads CASSIPGIHNSPLHF. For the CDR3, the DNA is TGTGCCAGTAGTATACCGGGGATCCATAATTCACCCCTCCACTTT.

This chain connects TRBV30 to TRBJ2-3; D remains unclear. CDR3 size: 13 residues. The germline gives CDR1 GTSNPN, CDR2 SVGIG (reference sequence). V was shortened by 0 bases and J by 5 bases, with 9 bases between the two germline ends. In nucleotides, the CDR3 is TGTGCCTGGAGTGTAGGGTCCAGAGATACGCAGTATTTT. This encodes CAWSVGSRDTQYF. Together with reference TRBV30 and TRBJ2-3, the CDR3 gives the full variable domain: SQTIHQWPATLVQPVGSPLSLECTVEGTSNPNLYWYRQAAGRGLQLLFYSVGIGQISSEVPQNLSASRPQDRQFILSSKKLLLSDSGFYLCAWSVGSRDTQYFGPGTRLTVL.

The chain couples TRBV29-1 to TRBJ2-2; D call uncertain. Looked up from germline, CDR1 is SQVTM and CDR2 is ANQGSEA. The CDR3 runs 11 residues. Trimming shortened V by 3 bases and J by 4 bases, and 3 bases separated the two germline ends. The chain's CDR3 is CSVDITGELFF. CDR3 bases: TGCAGCGTTGACATCACCGGGGAGCTGTTTTTT.

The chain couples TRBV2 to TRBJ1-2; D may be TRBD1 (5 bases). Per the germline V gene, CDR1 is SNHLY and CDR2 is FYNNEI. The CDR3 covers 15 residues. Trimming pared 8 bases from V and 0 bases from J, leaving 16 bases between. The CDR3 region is CASRNQGGANYGYTF. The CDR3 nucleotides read TGTGCCAGCCGAAATCAGGGAGGAGCTAACTATGGCTACACCTTC.

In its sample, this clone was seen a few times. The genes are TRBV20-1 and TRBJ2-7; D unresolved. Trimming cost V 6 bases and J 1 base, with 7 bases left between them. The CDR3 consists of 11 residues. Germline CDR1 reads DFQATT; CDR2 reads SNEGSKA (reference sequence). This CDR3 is CSAPISYEQYF. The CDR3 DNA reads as TGCAGTGCCCCGATTTCCTACGAGCAGTACTTC.